This TCR beta chain was found in a study of T cell repertoires in cytomegalovirus infection. Whole-study context: Recently described HLA-C-restricted plus well-studied HLA-B-restricted CMV epitopes were used. Through public TCR beta signatures, both CMV infection and matching HLA type were indicated.

TCRdb re-derived calls from the reads in MiXCR, one entry per CDR3 protein. Counted here are under 95,000 distinct CDR3 sequences, approximately 46% occurring once; the ten biggest clones make up 85% to 95%. Overall study results and limits: There were carriers of CMV plus the relevant HLA, and cumulative public TCR beta family frequency identified them. HLA-C-restricted CMV-specific TCR beta clonotypes were dominant in the ex vivo response.

With 8 bases removed from V and 4 bases from J, the gap between germline ends came to 21 bases. This CDR3 comprises 15 residues. From germline, CDR1 is SEHNR and CDR2 FQNEAQ (reference sequence). On this clonotype itself: Its antigen remains unknown.

The specimen was CD8+ T cells from cultured PBMCs, collected from culture after CMV antigen stimulation. The clonotype was recovered from a human donor in good health (CMV status not recorded). Some clones in this sample may be carry-over from other donors' samples. This chain uses TRBV7-9 with TRBJ2-7, with a weak D call TRBD2 (5 bases). CDR3 coding DNA: TGTGCCAGCCGAAACAACGGGCTAGCAAATTACGAGCAGTACTTC. Protein product: CASRNNGLANYEQYF.